The clone carrying this TCR beta chain was observed many times. The target antigen is unknown. These data come from a study of neurological immune-mediated disorders. The CDR3 is 15 amino acids. CDR1 SGHTA and CDR2 FQGNSA come from the germline V gene. V was shortened by 4 bases and J by 4 bases, with 13 bases between the two germline ends. The cDNA came from 5'RACE with 10-nucleotide random UMIs. A single record per CDR3 protein comes from TCRdb applying MiXCR to the 5' RACE reads. The sample holds about 77,000 distinct CDR3 sequences, around 9.9% seen once. The unsorted libraries originated from 2 million PBMCs kept at -80 C. Notes on the study in general: Patients with HTLV-1-associated myelopathy showed the most TCR clonal expansion. Those with multiple sclerosis showed the least, falling below healthy controls.

V usage is TRBV7-2 and J usage is TRBJ2-2, with D possibly TRBD1 on 6 matching bases. The origin of this receptor is a man aged 45-60 years in good health. Sequenced input: PBMCs. The CDR3 DNA reads TGTGCCAGCAGCTCGTACAGGGTGGGCACCGGGGAGCTGTTTTTT. This translates into CASSSYRVGTGELFF.